The clone carrying this T cell receptor (beta chain) was found once. The V gene end was trimmed by 0 bases and the J gene end by 3 bases; junction bases not matched to a gene: 9. CDR1 is KGHSH, CDR2 LQKENI, per germline. The CDR3 loop spans 17 amino acids. The data belong to a study of control samples from healthy donors and cancer patients. Produced via immunoSEQ multiplex PCR; TCRdb's table is partial and in-frame only. Altogether about 150,000 clones are present, 88% being singletons, with the ten largest covering 1.5% to 2%. The clonotype originates from a young man in good health. Specimen: blood. The chain combines TRBV18 with TRBJ2-5; the match to TRBD1 covers 8 bases. In DNA, the CDR3 is TGTGCCAGCTCACCACCCCCAGGACAGGGACCTGAAGAGACCCAGTACTTC. It translates to CASSPPPGQGPEETQYF.